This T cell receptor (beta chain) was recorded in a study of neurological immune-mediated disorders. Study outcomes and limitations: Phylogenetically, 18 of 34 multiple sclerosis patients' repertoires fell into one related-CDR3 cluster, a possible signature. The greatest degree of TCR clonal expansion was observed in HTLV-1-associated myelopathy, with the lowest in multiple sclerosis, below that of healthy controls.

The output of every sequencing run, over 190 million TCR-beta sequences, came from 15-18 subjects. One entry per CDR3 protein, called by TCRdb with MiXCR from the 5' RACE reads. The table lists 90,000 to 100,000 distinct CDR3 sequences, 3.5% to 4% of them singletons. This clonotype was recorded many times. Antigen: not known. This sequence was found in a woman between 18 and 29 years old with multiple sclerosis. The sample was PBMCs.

The CDR3 region is CASSSGTGARGPQHF. CDR3 nucleotide sequence: TGTGCCAGCAGTTCTGGGACAGGGGCCCGAGGGCCCCAGCATTTT. The chain combines TRBV6-2 or TRBV6-3 with TRBJ1-5; 10 nucleotides agree with TRBD1. The length of the CDR3 is 15 residues. Unmatched junction bases numbered 9, after V lost 4 bases and J lost 9 bases. Germline CDR1 MNHEY, CDR2 SVGEGT.